Following are 16 T cell receptor beta chains from one sample sequenced in a study of a mutant IDH1 vaccine in newly diagnosed glioma. The table came from immunoSEQ multiplex PCR; TCRdb's copy has only in-frame clones and leaves some out. In the table there are 60,000 or so clones, approximately 80% of which are singletons. These receptors' targets are unknown. Time point indicated: week 5, during vaccination. Vaccinated patients received 300 ug of mutant IDH1 20-mer peptide per dose, with topical imiquimod. The sample in question was PBMCs, obtained from a glioma patient whose treatment included an IDH1 peptide vaccine. The receptors were sampled from a woman aged 18-29 years with glioma. Some clones in this sample may be carry-over from other donors' samples.

Concerning this clone itself: The junction differs from germline at one of its ends, possibly a read error. The genes are TRBV29-1 and TRBJ2-2, with D perhaps assigned TRBD1 or TRBD2 (6 bases each). This CDR3 is 14 amino acids long. Per germline, CDR1 SQVTM and CDR2 ANQGSEA. The CDR3 spells CSVNYVTFEGGLFF. The CDR3 region has the DNA TGCAGCGTTAATTATGTCACATTTGAGGGGGGGCTGTTTTTT.

The CDR3 is CASSLSPAFYEQYF. The DNA of the CDR3 is TGTGCCAGCAGTTTATCTCCGGCCTTCTACGAGCAGTACTTC. The chain employs TRBV27 and TRBJ2-7, with unresolved D. CDR3 length: 14 amino acids. In germline, CDR1 is MNHEY, CDR2 SMNVEV (reference sequence). V was clipped by 0 bases and J by 3 bases, with 9 bases between them.

This clone was seen more than once but under ten times. This chain connects TRBV10-2 to TRBJ2-3; TRBD2 is a possible D gene (5 bases). Per the germline V gene, CDR1 is WSHSY and CDR2 is SAAADI. The CDR3 runs 16 residues. V shed 3 bases and J shed 0 bases, with 13 bases lying between them. The chain's CDR3 is CASSDSGGGSTDTQYF. DNA for the CDR3: TGCGCCAGCAGTGACTCGGGTGGAGGAAGCACAGATACGCAGTATTTT.

This clone came up a few times. This chain links TRBV6-4 with TRBJ2-1; 9 bases align to TRBD2. J gave up 8 bases and V 3 bases, and 5 bases lay outside the gene matches. The length of the CDR3 is 14 residues. The germline gives CDR1 MRHNA, CDR2 SNTAGT. This chain's CDR3 is CASSETSGEHEQFF. The CDR3 nucleotides read TGTGCCAGCAGTGAGACTAGCGGAGAGCATGAGCAGTTCTTC.

V and J are TRBV4-3 and TRBJ2-7; TRBD2 agrees at 9 bases. Germline loops: CDR1 LGHNA, CDR2 YSLEER. V dropped 4 bases and J dropped 12; count of bases not matched to a gene: 10. This CDR3 contains 13 residues. The CDR3 DNA sequence: TGCGCCAGCAGCCCCTCCCGGCTAGCGGGACTGTACTTC. Protein product: CASSPSRLAGLYF.

The V call is TRBV29-1, the J call TRBJ1-1; D may be TRBD1 (6 bases). Germline assignment: CDR1 SQVTM and CDR2 ANQGSEA. This CDR3 has 13 residues. Trimming took off 8 bases at V and 4 bases at J, with 17 bases between the two ends. The CDR3 region has the DNA TGCAGCTCGGCGAGCAGGGGCGCCACTGAAGCTTTCTTT. It translates to CSSASRGATEAFF.

This chain joins TRBV27 and TRBJ2-3, with 7 bases aligning to TRBD2. The CDR3 has 15 amino acids. Germline V gene data show CDR1 as MNHEY and CDR2 as SMNVEV (reference sequence). The V and J ends lost 5 bases and 4 bases, in that order; junction bases with no gene match: 9. The CDR3 spells CASSPVGGGPDTQYF. DNA for the CDR3: TGTGCCAGCAGTCCCGTGGGGGGGGGACCAGATACGCAGTATTTT.

This clone occurred a few times. The V call is TRBV5-1, the J call TRBJ2-7, with 13 bases lining up with TRBD2. Germline V gene data show CDR1 as SGHRS and CDR2 as YFSETQ. The CDR3 sequence is 13 residues long. V lost 7 bases, J lost 2 bases, and 0 bases stayed unmatched. The CDR3 spells CASGTSGTYEQYF. The CDR3 DNA reads TGCGCCAGCGGGACTAGCGGGACCTACGAGCAGTACTTC.

The chain links TRBV2 to TRBJ2-7, with TRBD1 as a possible D gene (5 bases). The CDR3 covers 12 residues. The V gene lost 6 bases and the J gene lost 3 bases, with 9 bases spanning the gap. The germline V gene encodes CDR1 SNHLY and CDR2 FYNNEI. The CDR3: CASRQEGYEQYF. CDR3 DNA sequence: TGTGCCAGCAGACAGGAAGGCTACGAGCAGTACTTC.

The J gene is TRBJ2-7, the V gene TRBV5-1, with D maybe TRBD1 (6 bases). The V gene lost 4 bases and the J gene lost 6 bases, with 11 bases spanning the gap. This CDR3 region has 12 residues. Germline CDR1 is SGHRS and CDR2 is YFSETQ. The CDR3 DNA sequence: TGCGCCAGCAGCGAACAGGGACGCGAGCAGTACTTC. Translating gives CASSEQGREQYF.

J is TRBJ2-7 and V is TRBV6-1; TRBD2 is a possible D gene (6 bases). The CDR3 is 15 residues long. Germline assignment: CDR1 MNHNS and CDR2 SASEGT. Trimming removed 3 bases from V and 2 bases from J, with 14 bases in between. The CDR3 DNA reads as TGTGCCAGCAGTGAGGGGCAGGGAGGTGCCTACGAGCAGTACTTC. Protein sequence: CASSEGQGGAYEQYF.

This clone was seen a handful of times. This chain connects TRBV27 to TRBJ1-2; 9 bases align to TRBD1. J gave up 4 bases and V 5 bases, and 8 bases lay outside the gene matches. CDR1 and CDR2 (germline): MNHEY, SMNVEV (reference sequence). The CDR3 loop spans 15 amino acids. Here the CDR3 DNA reads TGTGCCAGCAGTGTAGGACAGGGGTACGGCTATGGCTACACCTTC. Its protein is CASSVGQGYGYGYTF.

The chain recombines TRBV11-2 with TRBJ2-7; 9 positions match TRBD1. The CDR3 spans 16 residues. The J segment lost 3 bases and the V segment lost 0 bases, leaving 6 bases of the junction unmatched. From germline, CDR1 is SGHAT and CDR2 FQNNGV. The CDR3 nucleotides are TGTGCCAGCAGCTTAGAGGGGACAGGGTTCATCTACGAGCAGTACTTC. This gives the protein CASSLEGTGFIYEQYF.

This clone has only one observation. The V call is TRBV19, the J call TRBJ1-3, with 8 bases lining up with TRBD1. The CDR3 sequence is 16 residues long. The V gene's germline CDR1 is LNHDA and CDR2 SQIVND (reference sequence). J lost 1 base, V lost 4 bases, and 6 bases had no gene match. CDR3 region: CASSRTGQGSGNTIYF. The CDR3 bases are TGTGCCAGTAGTAGGACAGGGCAAGGATCTGGAAACACCATATATTTT. The complete variable domain, with remaining parts taken from reference TRBV19 and TRBJ1-3, reads DGGITQSPKYLFRKEGQNVTLSCEQNLNHDAMYWYRQDPGQGLRLIYYSQIVNDFQKGDIAEGYSVSREKKESFPLTVTSAQKNPTAFYLCASSRTGQGSGNTIYFGEGSWLTVV.

The chain links TRBV5-1 to TRBJ2-7, with 9 bases aligning to TRBD1. The CDR3 is made up of 16 amino acids. V lost 4 bases and J lost 0; bases outside the gene matches: 8. The germline CDR1 and CDR2 sequences are SGHRS and YFSETQ. CDR3 nucleotides: TGCGCCAGCAGCCCCCTACGACAGGGGGGCTCCTACGAGCAGTACTTC. Translation gives CASSPLRQGGSYEQYF.

The rearrangement links TRBV19 to TRBJ2-3, with D hard to call. Looked up from germline, CDR1 is LNHDA and CDR2 is SQIVND (reference sequence). V lost 3 bases and J 9 bases, leaving 10 bases between the germline ends. The CDR3 loop spans 12 amino acids. CDR3 amino acids: CASSIGQKTQYF. The CDR3 bases are TGTGCCAGTAGTATCGGTCAGAAGACGCAGTATTTT.